Each of the 15 T cell receptor beta chains below was sequenced from the same sample in a study of radiotherapy plus CTLA-4 blockade in lung cancer. The protocol was immunoSEQ multiplex PCR, while the TCRdb copy is restricted to in-frame clones and leaves out a portion. Of about 90,000 clones listed, about four fifths are singletons. This sample comprised peripheral blood, obtained from a patient treated with radiotherapy plus ipilimumab. The source of these receptors is a human donor with non-small cell lung cancer that progressed on radiotherapy plus ipilimumab.

The chain is built from TRBV7-3 and TRBJ2-7; 11 nucleotides align to TRBD1. There are 15 residues in the CDR3. The germline V gene encodes CDR1 SGHTA and CDR2 FQGTGA. Trimming took 2 bases from V and 4 from J; bases not matched to a gene: 4. CDR3 residues: CASSLAGTGGYEQYF. CDR3 coding DNA: TGTGCCAGCAGCTTAGCCGGGACAGGGGGTTACGAGCAGTACTTC.

The chain links TRBV5-6 to TRBJ2-7, with D maybe TRBD1 (6 bases). Trimming stripped 4 bases from V and 3 bases from J, with 14 bases between. The CDR3 is 14 residues long. CDR1 SGHDT and CDR2 YYEEEE come from the germline V gene. CDR3 in DNA: TGTGCCAGCAGCCTTGGGGGCAGGGACTACGAGCAGTACTTC. It yields the protein CASSLGGRDYEQYF.

This clone was counted a single time. V is TRBV9 and J is TRBJ2-5; perhaps TRBD1 as D (6 bases). Per germline, CDR1 SGDLS and CDR2 YYNGEE. The CDR3 is 14 residues long. Trimming stripped 9 bases from V and 0 bases from J, with 15 bases between. CDR3 DNA sequence: TGTGCCATCTCCCAGGGGCTTCACCAAGAGACCCAGTACTTC. Translating it yields CAISQGLHQETQYF.

The chain uses TRBV5-1 and TRBJ2-1; D assignment may be TRBD1 or TRBD2 (5 bases each). The length of the CDR3 is 14 residues. Trimming shortened V by 3 bases and J by 4 bases, and 11 bases separated the two germline ends. CDR1 and CDR2 (germline): SGHRS, YFSETQ. DNA of the CDR3: TGCGCCAGCAGCTCCGGGACCTTATACAATGAGCAGTTCTTC. It encodes CASSSGTLYNEQFF.

The genes are TRBV19 and TRBJ2-1, with D possibly TRBD2 on 5 matching bases. From germline, CDR1 is LNHDA and CDR2 SQIVND (reference sequence). The CDR3 length is 14 residues. V was clipped by 8 bases and J by 0 bases, with 11 bases between them. The CDR3 spells CASADRDSYNEQFF. DNA for the CDR3: TGTGCCAGTGCGGACCGGGACTCCTACAATGAGCAGTTCTTC.

The gene calls are TRBV7-2 and TRBJ1-1, with no clear D. V lost 1 base to trimming and J lost 2 bases, with 8 bases between them. CDR1 is SGHTA and CDR2 is FQGNSA in the germline V gene. The CDR3 consists of 14 residues. The CDR3 sequence: CASSLGRTNTEAFF. The CDR3 DNA reads TGTGCCAGCAGCTTAGGCAGGACCAACACTGAAGCTTTCTTT.

This sequence joins TRBV7-2 and TRBJ1-6; 7 bases are a match to TRBD1. The CDR3 covers 15 residues. V was pared by 5 bases and J by 4 bases, with 5 bases of the junction left unmatched. CDR1 is SGHTA and CDR2 is FQGNSA in the germline V gene. The CDR3 loop is CASSLGQTYNSPLHF. In DNA, the CDR3 is TGTGCCAGCAGCCTGGGACAGACATATAATTCACCCCTCCACTTT.

J is TRBJ2-7 and V is TRBV2; D not certain. The germline gives CDR1 SNHLY, CDR2 FYNNEI. V lost 6 bases and J 0 bases, leaving 12 bases between the germline ends. The CDR3 has 14 residues. CDR3 loop: CASRSFIYSYEQYF. CDR3 nucleotides: TGTGCCAGCAGGAGTTTCATATACTCCTACGAGCAGTACTTC.

This chain joins TRBV10-1 and TRBJ2-3, with 7 bases identical to TRBD2. V shed 11 bases and J 2 bases; nucleotides not matched to a gene: 25. The CDR3 sequence is 19 residues long. The germline gives CDR1 WNHNN, CDR2 SYGVQD (reference sequence). The CDR3 region is CAGQERIAGLPGNTDTQYF. The CDR3 DNA reads TGCGCCGGCCAAGAAAGGATAGCGGGCCTCCCTGGGAACACAGATACGCAGTATTTT.

The rearrangement joins TRBV15 to TRBJ2-1; 12 bases line up with TRBD2. The germline V gene has CDR1 LNHNV and CDR2 YYDKDF (reference sequence). The CDR3 is made up of 15 amino acids. The J segment lost 9 bases and the V segment lost 5 bases, leaving 8 bases of the junction unmatched. The CDR3 is CATSYGLAGLGEQFF. Here the CDR3 DNA reads TGTGCCACCAGCTATGGACTAGCGGGGCTCGGTGAGCAGTTCTTC.

This chain joins TRBV7-9 and TRBJ1-2; TRBD1 aligns across 7 bases. From germline, CDR1 is SEHNR and CDR2 FQNEAQ (reference sequence). The CDR3 consists of 15 residues. V lost 1 base and J lost 5; bases outside the gene matches: 7. CDR3 residues: CASSLGTGHRYGYTF. The CDR3, as DNA: TGTGCCAGCAGCTTAGGGACAGGACACCGGTATGGCTACACCTTC.

This chain connects TRBV4-1 to TRBJ1-3; 8 positions match TRBD1. The CDR3 extends over 15 amino acids. Germline V gene sequence: CDR1 MGHRA, CDR2 YSYEKL. V lost 4 bases to trimming and J lost 4 bases; unmatched junction nucleotides: 6. The DNA for the CDR3 is TGCGCCAGCAGCCTCCCCCGGGACAGGGGAAACACCATATATTTT. Residues: CASSLPRDRGNTIYF.

Written as DNA, the CDR3 is TGTGCCAGCAGTTTCCCGACAGGGCCCTACTATGGCTACACCTTC. Its protein is CASSFPTGPYYGYTF. This chain links TRBV28 with TRBJ1-2, with 7 bases matching TRBD1. The CDR3 is made up of 15 amino acids. Germline values: CDR1 MDHEN, CDR2 SYDVKM. The J segment lost 3 bases and the V segment lost 3 bases, leaving 7 bases of the junction unmatched.

V and J are TRBV10-3 and TRBJ1-5, with D hard to call. In germline, CDR1 is ENHRY, CDR2 SYGVKD. V lost 3 bases and J 6 bases, leaving 15 bases between the germline ends. This CDR3 comprises 15 residues. CDR3: CAISDVRLEGQPQHF. The CDR3 DNA is TGTGCCATCAGTGACGTCAGGCTAGAAGGTCAGCCCCAGCATTTT.

The rearrangement uses TRBV6-5 and TRBJ2-7; 10 bases are a match to TRBD2. Trimming cost V 5 bases and J 2 bases; bases outside gene matches: 3. Germline V lookup: CDR1 MNHEY, CDR2 SVGAGI. The CDR3 sequence is 14 residues long. The CDR3 sequence is CASSDLAGAYEQYF. CDR3 sequence (DNA): TGTGCCAGCAGTGACCTAGCGGGGGCCTACGAGCAGTACTTC.